This T cell receptor (beta chain) was identified during a study of tumor-infiltrating lymphocytes in primary liver carcinoma. Co-extraction of both nucleic acids (RNA and DNA) used about 20-34 mg of unsorted bulk tissue. With regard to this clonotype: At one end the junction does not follow the germline gene, possibly because of a read error.

This CDR3 contains 12 residues. Germline lookup yields CDR1 SEHNR and CDR2 FQNEAQ (reference sequence). Making TCR beta cDNA involved approximately 0.5 ug total RNA and a constant-region primer. Nested multiplex PCR, run for three rounds with slightly modified ARM-PCR, yielded TCR beta libraries. Researchers ran the first two PCR rounds for roughly 11 cycles each with TRBV1-TRBV30 forward primers and a C-beta reverse primer. MiXCR, applied by TCRdb to the multiplex PCR reads, yields one record per CDR3 protein. This table has some 87,000 distinct CDR3 sequences, just over 65% appearing once. This clonotype originated in a man aged 40-49 years with primary liver carcinoma and hepatitis B virus infection. Material for sequencing was tumor-adjacent normal liver tissue. The rearrangement joins TRBV7-9 to TRBJ1-5, with D uncertain. The CDR3 nucleotides read TGTGCCCGCAGTCCTAGCAATCAGCCCCAGCATTTT. Its protein is CARSPSNQPQHF.